Below are 16 T cell receptor beta chains sequenced from a single sample in a study of blood T cell repertoires in COVID-19 (dated by TCRdb to 2020 to 2022). Library creation used the immunoSEQ multiplex PCR assay. The clones in this table, taken by TCRdb from immuneACCESS, are in-frame only. Not every clone is retained; where verified, under half of the shortfall comes from an unresolved V gene, and the cause of the rest is unknown. In all, the sample holds some 250,000 clones, and roughly 84% of those were seen once. The biggest ten clones account for 4.2% of the sample. Sequencing was carried out using peripheral blood. Receptor source: a man aged 60-69 years with acute or convalescent COVID-19.

This clone was observed a few times. The gene calls are TRBV7-9 and TRBJ1-1; D remains unclear. V gave up 5 bases and J gave up 5 bases, with 12 bases separating them. This CDR3 is 13 amino acids long. The germline CDR1 and CDR2 sequences are SEHNR and FQNEAQ (reference sequence). Here the CDR3 DNA reads TGTGCCAGCAGCCCCTCGGGAGGGACTGAAGCTTTCTTT. Protein sequence: CASSPSGGTEAFF. The full variable domain, with the rest looked up from reference TRBV7-9 and TRBJ1-1, is DTGVSQNPRHKITKRGQNVTFRCDPISEHNRLYWYRQTLGQGPEFLTYFQNEAQLEKSRLLSDRFSAERPKGSFSTLEIQRTEQGDSAMYLCASSPSGGTEAFFGQGTRLTVV.

The chain is built from TRBV5-4 and TRBJ2-3; TRBD2 might be the D (6 bases). This CDR3 contains 15 residues. The germline V gene has CDR1 SGHNT and CDR2 YYREEE (reference sequence). V lost 0 bases, J lost 0 bases, and 8 bases lay in between. The CDR3: CASSLGGTSTDTQYF. CDR3 nucleotide sequence: TGTGCCAGCAGCTTGGGCGGGACCAGCACAGATACGCAGTATTTT.

The rearrangement uses TRBV7-3 and TRBJ2-7; D is possibly TRBD2 (6 bases). V was pared by 1 base and J by 6 bases, with 19 bases between. This CDR3 is 16 amino acids long. CDR1 and CDR2 from the germline V gene are SGHTA and FQGTGA. CDR3 coding DNA: TGTGCCAGCAGCTTAATGGGCGGGGCAGGCGGGGCCGAGCAGTACTTC. As protein: CASSLMGGAGGAEQYF.

The chain employs TRBV10-3 and TRBJ2-1, with 9 bases matching TRBD1. This CDR3 comprises 15 residues. Germline trimming cut 4 bases from V and 9 bases from J; bases unmatched to any gene: 10. CDR1 is ENHRY and CDR2 is SYGVKD in the germline V gene. CDR3 nucleotides: TGTGCCATCAGTGTCGCAGGGACAGGGAGAGCTGAGCAGTTCTTC. Residues: CAISVAGTGRAEQFF.

The chain combines TRBV28 with TRBJ2-7; 8 bases are a match to TRBD2. The V and J ends lost 4 bases and 2 bases, in that order; junction bases with no gene match: 7. Germline assignment: CDR1 MDHEN and CDR2 SYDVKM. The CDR3 has 15 amino acids. The CDR3 region has the DNA TGTGCCAGCAGTTCGGGAGGGGGGCGGACCTACGAGCAGTACTTC. It codes for CASSSGGGRTYEQYF.

The gene calls are TRBV6-5 and TRBJ2-7, with D uncertain. The CDR3 sequence is 12 residues long. V dropped 4 bases and J dropped 2 bases, with 6 bases sitting between them. Germline values: CDR1 MNHEY, CDR2 SVGAGI. The CDR3 reads CASSSRAYEQYF. The CDR3 DNA sequence: TGTGCCAGCAGTTCTCGGGCCTACGAGCAGTACTTC.

The J gene is TRBJ1-6, the V gene TRBV11-2, with D possibly being TRBD1 (6 bases). The germline V and J ends were trimmed by 3 bases and 1 base, with 16 bases remaining between them. This CDR3 spans 18 amino acids. CDR1 is SGHAT, CDR2 FQNNGV, per germline. CDR3 sequence (DNA): TGTGCCAGCAGCTTGCCCCGCGGGGGGCGATCCTATAATTCACCCCTCCACTTT. It is translated as CASSLPRGGRSYNSPLHF.

The chain links TRBV12-5 to TRBJ2-1; TRBD2 might be the D (6 bases). Germline values: CDR1 LGHNT, CDR2 FRNRAP. This CDR3 spans 19 amino acids. Trimming took 4 bases from V and 1 from J, leaving 23 bases between them. This CDR3 reads CASGWVLGGPDYSYNEQFF. CDR3 DNA sequence: TGTGCTAGTGGTTGGGTGCTCGGGGGTCCGGATTATTCCTACAATGAGCAGTTCTTC.

This rearrangement joins TRBV11-2 to TRBJ2-3; D might be TRBD2 (6 bases). CDR1 is SGHAT and CDR2 is FQNNGV in the germline V gene. This CDR3 spans 14 amino acids. V was shortened by 6 bases and J by 6 bases, with 16 bases between the two germline ends. CDR3 nucleotides: TGTGCCAGCAGGGTAGCGGCCTCGCTGGATACGCAGTATTTT. Translation: CASRVAASLDTQYF.

This clone appeared once. The chain recombines TRBV30 with TRBJ2-7, with TRBD2 as a possible D gene (6 bases). Germline assignment: CDR1 GTSNPN and CDR2 SVGIG (reference sequence). V was clipped by 3 bases and J by 3 bases, with 21 bases between them. CDR3 length equals 16 residues. The CDR3 reads CAWSAVGSGRRYEQYF. The CDR3, as DNA: TGTGCCTGGAGCGCCGTAGGTAGCGGTCGACGCTACGAGCAGTACTTC.

The V gene is TRBV7-9, the J gene TRBJ2-1, with TRBD2 matching over 15 bases. Trimming took 4 bases from V and 9 from J; bases not matched to a gene: 10. The V gene's germline CDR1 is SEHNR and CDR2 FQNEAQ (reference sequence). The CDR3 is made up of 17 amino acids. CDR3 sequence: CASSSGTSGRPYGEQFF. The DNA of the CDR3 is TGTGCCAGCAGCTCTGGGACTAGCGGGAGGCCCTACGGTGAGCAGTTCTTC.

This chain joins TRBV5-1 and TRBJ1-4; tentatively, D is TRBD1 (6 bases). This CDR3 is built from 14 residues. Trimming stripped 4 bases from V and 6 bases from J, with 13 bases between. Germline V gives CDR1 SGHRS, CDR2 YFSETQ. The CDR3 is CASSLDTGYEKLFF. The CDR3 coding sequence is TGCGCCAGCAGCCTAGATACAGGGTATGAAAAACTGTTTTTT.

This chain's CDR3 is CASSEFWTGVYGYTF. The CDR3 DNA sequence: TGTGCCAGCAGTGAGTTCTGGACAGGGGTATATGGCTACACCTTC. The chain has TRBV6-4 and TRBJ1-2; 9 bases align to TRBD1. The germline gives CDR1 MRHNA, CDR2 SNTAGT. This CDR3 is built from 15 residues. J was trimmed by 5 bases and V by 3 bases; bases with no gene match: 7.

This clone was seen only a few times. V gene TRBV5-6 combines with J gene TRBJ1-2, with 7 positions matching TRBD1. The germline V gene has CDR1 SGHDT and CDR2 YYEEEE. CDR3 length: 16 residues. The ends lost 0 bases at V and 5 bases at J; junction bases unmatched: 10. This CDR3 reads CASSLERTGRSYGYTF. The CDR3 coding sequence is TGTGCCAGCAGCTTGGAGCGGACAGGCCGATCTTATGGCTACACCTTC.

V usage is TRBV7-9 and J usage is TRBJ1-2, with 9 nucleotides matching TRBD1. The germline CDR1 and CDR2 sequences are SEHNR and FQNEAQ (reference sequence). V shed 0 bases, J shed 3 bases, and the junction held 2 bases outside the gene matches. The CDR3 consists of 15 residues. As DNA, the CDR3 is TGTGCCAGCAGCTTAGCAGGGGACAGGGACTATGGCTACACCTTC. Protein: CASSLAGDRDYGYTF.

CDR3 DNA sequence: TGTGCCAGCAGTTTTCAGACGCAGTATTTT. Translating it yields CASSFQTQYF. V usage is TRBV28 and J usage is TRBJ2-3; D uncertain. Germline CDR1 is MDHEN and CDR2 is SYDVKM. Between the trimmed V and J ends, which lost 3 bases and 9 bases, there was a span of 4 bases. The CDR3 length is 10 residues.